Following are 8 T cell receptor beta chains from one sample sequenced in a study of shared clonotypes between healthy human individuals. The repertoire was sequenced with immunoSEQ multiplex PCR; TCRdb's copy has only in-frame clones and lacks some. Of more than 400,000 clones in the sample, over 75% were seen once. Sequencing used PBMCs. These receptor sequences come from a woman aged 40 to 50 in good health. Some clones in this sample may be carry-over from other donors' samples.

The rearrangement links TRBV12-5 to TRBJ2-1, with TRBD2 matching 15 bases. The CDR3 is 14 amino acids. The germline V gene encodes CDR1 LGHNT and CDR2 FRNRAP. In DNA, the CDR3 is TGTGCAAGGACTAGCGGGAGGGCCAAGGATGAGCAGTTCTTC. It codes for CARTSGRAKDEQFF.

The chain employs TRBV29-1 and TRBJ1-4; weak D call: TRBD1 (5 bases). The CDR3 totals 13 residues. Looked up from germline, CDR1 is SQVTM and CDR2 is ANQGSEA. Trimming took off 7 bases at V and 2 bases at J, with 11 bases between the two ends. CDR3 residues: CSGRRGTNEKLFF. DNA for the CDR3: TGCAGCGGCCGGCGGGGGACTAATGAAAAACTGTTTTTT.

The sample holds one count of this clone. The rearrangement uses TRBV11-2 and TRBJ2-3, with D tentatively TRBD2 (5 bases). The V and J ends lost 8 bases and 1 base respectively, with 10 bases between them. This CDR3 is 13 amino acids long. Germline V gene sequence: CDR1 SGHAT, CDR2 FQNNGV. CDR3 DNA sequence: TGTGCCAGCCTGCAAGCGGGCACAGATACGCAGTATTTT. Protein product: CASLQAGTDTQYF.

The chain carries TRBV7-8 and TRBJ2-1; D is undetermined. Trimming removed 5 bases from V and 5 bases from J, with 13 bases in between. The CDR3 runs 14 residues. Germline loops: CDR1 SGHVS, CDR2 FQNEAQ. The CDR3 DNA reads as TGTGCCAGCAGCCTAAGCTGGCCCGACAATGAGCAGTTCTTC. Translated: CASSLSWPDNEQFF.

The chain joins TRBV27 to TRBJ1-2, with 9 bases lining up with TRBD1. The CDR3 is 13 residues long. Germline lookup yields CDR1 MNHEY and CDR2 SMNVEV (reference sequence). The V and J ends lost 4 bases and 8 bases, in that order; junction bases with no gene match: 5. CDR3 protein: CASSYRGLGGYTF. CDR3 nucleotide sequence: TGTGCCAGCAGTTACAGGGGGCTCGGAGGCTACACCTTC.

This clone was detected many times. The sample contains more than one DNA sequence encoding this CDR3. The chain recombines TRBV19 with TRBJ2-5; TRBD2 agrees at 7 bases. Unmatched junction bases numbered 6, after V lost 3 bases and J lost 2 bases. Germline V lookup: CDR1 LNHDA, CDR2 SQIVND (reference sequence). The CDR3 runs 15 residues. CDR3 sequence reads: CASSIPAGAQETQYF. CDR3 nucleotide sequence: TGTGCCAGTAGTATTCCTGCGGGAGCACAAGAGACCCAGTACTTC.

This rearrangement joins TRBV18 to TRBJ1-2; weak D call: TRBD1 (6 bases). Germline CDR1 KGHSH, CDR2 LQKENI. CDR3 size: 13 residues. The V gene lost 3 bases and the J gene lost 2 bases, with 7 bases spanning the gap. The CDR3 DNA follows: TGTGCCAGCTCACCGGACAGAAACTATGGCTACACCTTC. Protein product: CASSPDRNYGYTF.

The chain couples TRBV7-3 to TRBJ2-1; 12 bases line up with TRBD2. Germline-derived CDR1 and CDR2 are SGHTA and FQGTGA. V lost 1 base to trimming and J lost 8 bases; unmatched junction nucleotides: 6. There are 16 residues in the CDR3. The CDR3 nucleotides read TGTGCCAGCAGCTTAAGGACTAGCGGGATTTTCGATGAGCAGTTCTTC. This sequence encodes CASSLRTSGIFDEQFF.